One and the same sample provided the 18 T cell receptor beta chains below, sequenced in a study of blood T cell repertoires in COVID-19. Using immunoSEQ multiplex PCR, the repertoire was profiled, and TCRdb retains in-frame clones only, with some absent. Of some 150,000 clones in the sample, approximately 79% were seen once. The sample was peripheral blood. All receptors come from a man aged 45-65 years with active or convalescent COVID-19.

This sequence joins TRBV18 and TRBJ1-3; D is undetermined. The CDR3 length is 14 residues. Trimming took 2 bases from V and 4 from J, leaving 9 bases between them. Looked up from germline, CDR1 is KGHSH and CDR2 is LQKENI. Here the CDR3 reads CASSPGPQGNTIYF. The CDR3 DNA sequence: TGTGCCAGCTCACCAGGGCCCCAGGGAAACACCATATATTTT.

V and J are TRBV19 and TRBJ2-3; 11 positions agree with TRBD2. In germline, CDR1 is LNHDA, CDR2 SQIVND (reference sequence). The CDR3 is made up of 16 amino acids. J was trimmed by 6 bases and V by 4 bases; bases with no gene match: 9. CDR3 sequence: CASSTLAGGPGDTQYF. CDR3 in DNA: TGTGCCAGTAGTACCCTAGCGGGAGGCCCAGGGGATACGCAGTATTTT.

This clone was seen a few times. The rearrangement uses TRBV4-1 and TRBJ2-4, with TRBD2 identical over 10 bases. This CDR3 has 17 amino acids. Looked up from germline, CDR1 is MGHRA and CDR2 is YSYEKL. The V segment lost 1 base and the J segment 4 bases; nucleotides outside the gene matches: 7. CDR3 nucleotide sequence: TGCGCCAGCAGCCAAGGGTCTAGCGGGAGTGCAAAAAACATTCAGTACTTC. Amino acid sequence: CASSQGSSGSAKNIQYF.

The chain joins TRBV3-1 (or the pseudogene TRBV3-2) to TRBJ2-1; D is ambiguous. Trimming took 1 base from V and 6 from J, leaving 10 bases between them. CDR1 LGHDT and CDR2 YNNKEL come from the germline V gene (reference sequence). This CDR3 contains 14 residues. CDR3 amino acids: CASSQGPRRNEQFF. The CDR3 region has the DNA TGTGCCAGCAGCCAAGGTCCTAGGCGCAATGAGCAGTTCTTC.

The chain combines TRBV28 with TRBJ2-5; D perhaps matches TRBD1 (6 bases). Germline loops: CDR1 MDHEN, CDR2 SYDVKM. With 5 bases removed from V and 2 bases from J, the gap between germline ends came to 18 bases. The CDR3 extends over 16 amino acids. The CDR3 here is CASSPVRGPRQETQYF. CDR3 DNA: TGTGCCAGCAGTCCAGTCAGGGGTCCTCGTCAAGAGACCCAGTACTTC.

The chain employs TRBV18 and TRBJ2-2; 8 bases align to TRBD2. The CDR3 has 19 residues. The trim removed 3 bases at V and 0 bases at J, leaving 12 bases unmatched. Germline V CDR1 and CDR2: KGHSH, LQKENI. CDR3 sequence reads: CASSPRLLAGAPNTGELFF. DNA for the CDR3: TGTGCCAGCTCACCCCGACTGCTAGCGGGCGCTCCGAACACCGGGGAGCTGTTTTTT. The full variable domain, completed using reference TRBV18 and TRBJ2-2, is NAGVMQNPRHLVRRRGQEARLRCSPMKGHSHVYWYRQLPEEGLKFMVYLQKENIIDESGMPKERFSAEFPKEGPSILRIQQVVRGDSAAYFCASSPRLLAGAPNTGELFFGEGSRLTVL.

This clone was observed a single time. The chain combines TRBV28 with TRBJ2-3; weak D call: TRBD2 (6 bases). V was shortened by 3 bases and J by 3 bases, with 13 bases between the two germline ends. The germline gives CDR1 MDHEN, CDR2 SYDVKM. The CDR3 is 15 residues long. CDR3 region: CASSLAQEGTDTQYF. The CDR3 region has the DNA TGTGCCAGCAGTTTGGCGCAGGAGGGGACAGATACGCAGTATTTT.

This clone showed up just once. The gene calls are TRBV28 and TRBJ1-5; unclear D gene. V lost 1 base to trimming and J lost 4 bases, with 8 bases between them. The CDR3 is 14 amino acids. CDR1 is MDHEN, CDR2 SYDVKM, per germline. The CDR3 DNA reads TGTGCCAGCAGTTTATCCAGGTCAAATCAGCCCCAGCATTTT. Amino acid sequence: CASSLSRSNQPQHF.

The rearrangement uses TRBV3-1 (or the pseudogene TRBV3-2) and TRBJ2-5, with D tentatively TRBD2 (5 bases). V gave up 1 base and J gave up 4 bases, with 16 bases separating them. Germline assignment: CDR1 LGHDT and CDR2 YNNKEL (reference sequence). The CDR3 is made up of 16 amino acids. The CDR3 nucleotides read TGTGCCAGCAGCCAAGTTTGGGCCGGGAAGGGAGAGACCCAGTACTTC. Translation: CASSQVWAGKGETQYF.

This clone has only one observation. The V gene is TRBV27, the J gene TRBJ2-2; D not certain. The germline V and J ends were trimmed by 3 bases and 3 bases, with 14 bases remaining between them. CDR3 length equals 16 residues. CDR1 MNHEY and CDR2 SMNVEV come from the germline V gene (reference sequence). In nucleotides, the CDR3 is TGTGCCAGCAGTTTGGGCAGCTACCTTTACACCGGGGAGCTGTTTTTT. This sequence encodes CASSLGSYLYTGELFF.

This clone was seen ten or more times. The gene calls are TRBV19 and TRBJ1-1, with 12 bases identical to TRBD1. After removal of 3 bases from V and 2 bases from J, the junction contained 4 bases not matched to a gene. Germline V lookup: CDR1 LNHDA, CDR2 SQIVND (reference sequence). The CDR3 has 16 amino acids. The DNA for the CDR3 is TGTGCCAGTAGTATCAGGGGGACAGGGGGCAACACTGAAGCTTTCTTT. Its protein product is CASSIRGTGGNTEAFF.

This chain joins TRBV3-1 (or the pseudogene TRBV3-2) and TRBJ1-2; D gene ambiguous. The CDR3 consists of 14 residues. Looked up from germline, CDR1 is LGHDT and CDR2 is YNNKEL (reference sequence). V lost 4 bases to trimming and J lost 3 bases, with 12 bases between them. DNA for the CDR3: TGTGCCAGCAGCCTCGCAGGCAGCCACTATGGCTACACCTTC. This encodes CASSLAGSHYGYTF.

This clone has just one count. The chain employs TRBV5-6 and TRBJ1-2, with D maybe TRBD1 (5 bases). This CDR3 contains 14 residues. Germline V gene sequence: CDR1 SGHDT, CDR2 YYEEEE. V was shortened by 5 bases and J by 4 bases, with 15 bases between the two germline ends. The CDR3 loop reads CASREEGIRYGYTF. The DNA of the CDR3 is TGTGCCAGCAGGGAGGAGGGGATACGCTATGGCTACACCTTC. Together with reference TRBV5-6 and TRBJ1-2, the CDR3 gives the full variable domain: DAGVTQSPTHLIKTRGQQVTLRCSPKSGHDTVSWYQQALGQGPQFIFQYYEEEERQRGNFPDRFSGHQFPNYSSELNVNALLLGDSALYLCASREEGIRYGYTFGSGTRLTVV.

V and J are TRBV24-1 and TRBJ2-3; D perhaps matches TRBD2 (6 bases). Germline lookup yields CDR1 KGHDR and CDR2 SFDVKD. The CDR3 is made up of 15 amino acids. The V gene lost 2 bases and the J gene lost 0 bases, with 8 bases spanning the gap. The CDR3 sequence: CATSDWGLSTDTQYF. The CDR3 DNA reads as TGTGCCACCAGTGATTGGGGACTGAGCACAGATACGCAGTATTTT.

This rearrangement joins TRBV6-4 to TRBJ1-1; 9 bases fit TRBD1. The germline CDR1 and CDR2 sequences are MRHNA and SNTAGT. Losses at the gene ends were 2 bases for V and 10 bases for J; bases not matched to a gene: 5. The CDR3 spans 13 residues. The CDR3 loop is CASSDRTGGRAFF. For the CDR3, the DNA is TGTGCCAGCAGTGACCGAACAGGGGGCAGAGCTTTCTTT.

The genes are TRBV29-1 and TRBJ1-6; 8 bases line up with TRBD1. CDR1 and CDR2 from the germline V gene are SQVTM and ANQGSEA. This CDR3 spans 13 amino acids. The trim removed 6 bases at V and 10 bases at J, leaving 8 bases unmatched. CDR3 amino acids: CSVGQGAGSPLHF. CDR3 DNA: TGCAGCGTGGGGCAGGGGGCAGGGTCACCCCTCCACTTT.

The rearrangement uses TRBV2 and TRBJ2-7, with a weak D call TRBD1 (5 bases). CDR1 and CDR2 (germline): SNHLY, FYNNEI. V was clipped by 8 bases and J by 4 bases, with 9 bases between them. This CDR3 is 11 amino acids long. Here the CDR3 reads CASQTEYEQYF. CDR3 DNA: TGTGCCAGCCAGACAGAGTACGAGCAGTACTTC.

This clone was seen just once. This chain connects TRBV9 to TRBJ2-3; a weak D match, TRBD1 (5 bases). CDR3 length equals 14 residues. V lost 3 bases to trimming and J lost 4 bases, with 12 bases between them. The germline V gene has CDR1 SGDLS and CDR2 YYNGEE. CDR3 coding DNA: TGTGCCAGCAGCGGGACCAGGGCCGCAGATACGCAGTATTTT. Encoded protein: CASSGTRAADTQYF.